A single sample gave rise to the 13 T cell receptor beta chains below, sequenced in a study of response to subunit inactivated influenza vaccine. TCRdb reprocessed the RT-PCR reads with MiXCR, giving one entry per CDR3 protein. Altogether 150,000 or so distinct CDR3 sequences are present, roughly 11% being singletons, with the ten largest covering approximately 13%. Sequencing was performed on non-naive T cells sorted from PBMCs, taken about 6 weeks after vaccination. Receptor source: a man between 50 and 59 years old who received an inactivated influenza vaccine.

This clonotype was seen a few times. This chain uses TRBV12-3 or TRBV12-4 with TRBJ2-1; 7 bases are a match to TRBD1. The J segment lost 3 bases and the V segment lost 5 bases, leaving 10 bases of the junction unmatched. This CDR3 has 16 amino acids. The CDR3 loop is CASSRGPNSRYNEQFF. The CDR3 DNA sequence: TGTGCCAGCAGTAGGGGGCCCAACTCCCGCTACAATGAGCAGTTCTTC.

In DNA form, the CDR3 reads TGTGCCAGCAGCATCGGACTAGCGGGGGGTGGGCAGTATTTT. The encoded protein is CASSIGLAGGGQYF. The genes are TRBV7-2 and TRBJ2-3; TRBD2 matches 14 bases. Germline CDR1 and CDR2: SGHTA and FQGNSA. J gave up 11 bases and V 5 bases, and 6 bases lay outside the gene matches. The CDR3 runs 14 residues.

The CDR3 reads CASRRDRGGTDTQYF. The CDR3, as DNA: TGTGCCAGCAGGAGGGACAGGGGGGGCACAGATACGCAGTATTTT. This rearrangement joins TRBV2 to TRBJ2-3; 11 bases match TRBD1. Germline trimming cut 6 bases from V and 1 base from J; bases unmatched to any gene: 3. The CDR3 consists of 15 residues. The V gene's germline CDR1 is SNHLY and CDR2 FYNNEI.

This CDR3 reads CASSGGWRETQGDTQYF. The CDR3, as DNA: TGTGCCAGCAGCGGGGGCTGGCGGGAGACACAAGGAGATACGCAGTATTTT. V gene TRBV7-8 combines with J gene TRBJ2-3, with a tentative D call TRBD2 (7 bases). Germline V gene lookup returns CDR1 SGHVS and CDR2 FQNEAQ. The V end lost 5 bases, the J end lost 5 bases, and 23 bases lay between the germline ends. The CDR3 spans 17 residues. The complete variable domain, with remaining parts taken from reference TRBV7-8 and TRBJ2-3, reads GAGVSQSPRYKVAKRGQDVALRCDPISGHVSLFWYQQALGQGPEFLTYFQNEAQLDKSGLPSDRFFAERPEGSVSTLKIQRTQQEDSAVYLCASSGGWRETQGDTQYFGPGTRLTVL.

The chain carries TRBV9 and TRBJ2-5; 8 positions match TRBD2. The germline CDR1 and CDR2 sequences are SGDLS and YYNGEE. This CDR3 is built from 15 residues. Trimming removed 0 bases from V and 5 bases from J; junction bases left unmatched: 6. CDR3 in amino acids: CASSVAAQRGETQYF. The CDR3 DNA reads TGTGCCAGCAGCGTAGCTGCCCAGCGGGGGGAGACCCAGTACTTC.

The sample holds many counts of this clonotype. The chain is built from TRBV4-3 and TRBJ1-2, with D hard to call. There are 14 residues in the CDR3. Germline loops: CDR1 LGHNA, CDR2 YSLEER. Trimming shortened V by 0 bases and J by 7 bases, and 12 bases separated the two germline ends. CDR3 protein: CASSQDDGVGGYTF. The CDR3 DNA reads as TGCGCCAGCAGCCAAGATGACGGAGTGGGTGGCTACACCTTC.

This chain joins TRBV6-2 or TRBV6-3 and TRBJ2-1, with 8 bases identical to TRBD2. Germline trimming cut 11 bases from V and 3 bases from J; bases unmatched to any gene: 6. The germline gives CDR1 MNHEY, CDR2 SVGEGT. The CDR3 has 13 amino acids. CDR3 coding DNA: TGTGCCTCCACTAGCGGAGACTACAATGAGCAGTTCTTC. Residues: CASTSGDYNEQFF.

V usage is TRBV20-1 and J usage is TRBJ2-7; D assignment may be TRBD1 or TRBD2 (5 bases each). The V and J ends lost 5 bases and 0 bases respectively, with 11 bases between them. This CDR3 spans 13 amino acids. Germline CDR1 and CDR2: DFQATT and SNEGSKA (reference sequence). CDR3 sequence: CSAGDRYSYEQYF. The CDR3, as DNA: TGCAGTGCTGGGGACCGGTACTCCTACGAGCAGTACTTC.

At least ten counts were recorded for this clonotype. This rearrangement joins TRBV3-1 to TRBJ2-5; perhaps TRBD1 as D (5 bases). V was clipped by 1 base and J by 4 bases, with 10 bases between them. Germline V CDR1 and CDR2: LGHDT, YNNKEL (reference sequence). The CDR3 extends over 14 amino acids. The CDR3 reads CASSQASQGETQYF. The DNA for the CDR3 is TGTGCCAGCAGCCAAGCGTCGCAGGGAGAGACCCAGTACTTC.

This clonotype was counted between two and nine times. The DNA for the CDR3 is TGTGCCAGCAGTGTTTCAGGGGGTGACAGCGGCGGCTACACCTTC. Amino acid sequence: CASSVSGGDSGGYTF. The chain couples TRBV6-1 to TRBJ1-2, with 7 bases identical to TRBD1. The CDR3 length is 15 residues. In germline, CDR1 is MNHNS, CDR2 SASEGT. V trimming: 4 bases; J trimming: 8 bases; junction bases outside the gene matches: 13.

V and J are TRBV18 and TRBJ2-3; the D gene is possibly TRBD2 (5 bases). There are 14 residues in the CDR3. Germline values: CDR1 KGHSH, CDR2 LQKENI. V was clipped by 3 bases and J by 5 bases, with 12 bases between them. CDR3: CASSPADLRDTQYF. CDR3 sequence (DNA): TGTGCCAGCTCACCTGCGGACTTGAGAGATACGCAGTATTTT.

The rearrangement joins TRBV9 to TRBJ2-3, with D uncertain. Trimming shortened V by 0 bases and J by 2 bases, and 7 bases separated the two germline ends. CDR1 and CDR2 from the germline V gene are SGDLS and YYNGEE. This CDR3 has 14 residues. The CDR3 is CASSVAGSTDTQYF. In DNA form, the CDR3 reads TGTGCCAGCAGCGTAGCCGGGTCCACAGATACGCAGTATTTT.

This clonotype was seen a handful of times. CDR3 bases: TGTGCCAGCAAGTCTCCCCCGGGACAGGTGGCTTATAGCAATCAGCCCCAGCATTTT. Translated: CASKSPPGQVAYSNQPQHF. This chain connects TRBV6-2 or TRBV6-3 to TRBJ1-5; 8 nucleotides align to TRBD1. J gave up 0 bases and V 7 bases, and 17 bases lay outside the gene matches. Per germline, CDR1 MNHEY and CDR2 SVGEGT. The CDR3 extends over 19 amino acids.